The rows below give T cell receptor beta chains drawn from one sample of a study of T-cell memory formation after mild COVID-19. In TCRdb, the 5' RACE reads were re-called with MiXCR into one record per CDR3 protein. This sample has a few hundred thousand distinct CDR3 sequences; around 27% occur once, and the top ten carry approximately 13%. Sequencing was carried out using PBMCs or a T cell subset sorted from them (not recorded which). These receptors came from an adult woman who had mild COVID-19 (a few samples of this study predate the infection). Cell type and time point are not known. CDR3s include the opening cysteine and the closing phenylalanine or tryptophan. The order of the fields is clone size, V gene, D gene, J gene, CDR3 DNA, CDR3 protein. D genes are given only for firm matches. Only part of the rows carry a size: once, few, many, or a class if the clone is expanded.

>few|TRBV6-6|.|TRBJ2-5
TGTGCCAGCAGTCCCACTGCAGGGACCCAGTACTTC
CASSPTAGTQYF
>few|TRBV12-3/TRBV12-4|.|TRBJ1-5
TGTGCCAGCAGTTTCCGAGGAGGGGGTCAGCCCCAGCATTTT
CASSFRGGGQPQHF
>.|TRBV2|TRBD2|TRBJ2-3
TGTGCCAGCAGTGGGCCACCACTAGCGGGGATCTTAAATACGCAGTATTTT
CASSGPPLAGILNTQYF
>once|TRBV3-1|.|TRBJ1-5
TGTGCCAGCAGCCCGACAGGCCGCCAGCCCCAGCATTTT
CASSPTGRQPQHF
>few|TRBV7-6|.|TRBJ1-1
TGTGCCAGCAGCGTACTGGACAGTCACACTGAAGCTTTCTTT
CASSVLDSHTEAFF
>.|TRBV7-3|.|TRBJ2-2
TGTGCCAGCAGCCCACACGGGTCCGGGGAGCTGTTTTTT
CASSPHGSGELFF
>few|TRBV7-9|.|TRBJ2-7
TGTGCCAGCAGCTTAGATTTAACACGGTACGAGCAGTACTTC
CASSLDLTRYEQYF
>.|TRBV29-1|TRBD1|TRBJ2-7
TGCAGCGTTGAATGGCAGGGGGACGAGCAGTACTTC
CSVEWQGDEQYF
>once|TRBV6-6|TRBD1|TRBJ1-2
TGTGCCAGCAACAAGGACAGGGGCCTTGGCTACACCTTC
CASNKDRGLGYTF
>.|TRBV5-5|.|TRBJ2-4
TGTGCCAGCAGCTTTACAGGGGGGGAGGCCAAAAACATTCAGTACTTC
CASSFTGGEAKNIQYF
>few|TRBV5-4|.|TRBJ1-1
TGTGCCAGCAGCGCGCTTCGACAGACGAACACTGAAGCTTTCTTT
CASSALRQTNTEAFF
>.|TRBV12-3/TRBV12-4|.|TRBJ1-1
TGTGCCAGCGCCCTTGGGGGGGCGGCTGAAGCTTTCTTT
CASALGGAAEAFF
>few|TRBV4-1|.|TRBJ1-2
TGCGCCAGCAGCCAAGATCTTGACTCGCTTGATCTTAACTATGGCTACACCTTC
CASSQDLDSLDLNYGYTF
>few|TRBV5-1|TRBD2|TRBJ2-3
TGCGCCAGCAGCCGAACTAGCGGGGGTCGAAATACGCAGTATTTT
CASSRTSGGRNTQYF
>.|TRBV4-3|TRBD1|TRBJ1-2
TGCGCCAGCAGCCAAGTCAGGGGGTTTAACTATGGCTACACCTTC
CASSQVRGFNYGYTF
>once|TRBV16|.|TRBJ1-1
TGTGCCAGCACCGCGAGGGTCGCTGAAGCTTTCTTT
CASTARVAEAFF
>few|TRBV7-2|.|TRBJ2-5
TGTGCCAGCAGCTTAGCTCGGGGGAGCCGGTACCAAGAGACCCAGTACTTC
CASSLARGSRYQETQYF
>.|TRBV9|.|TRBJ2-7
TGTGCCAGCAGCGTAGTGGAAGGGTACGAGCAGTACTTC
CASSVVEGYEQYF
>.|TRBV20-1|.|TRBJ2-1
TGCAGTGCTACCGAGGGCGGAGGACCTACGGATGAGCAGTTCTTC
CSATEGGGPTDEQFF
>few|TRBV29-1|TRBD1|TRBJ2-1
TGCAGCGCCACCCGAGGGGCGACAGGGGATGAGCAGTTCTTC
CSATRGATGDEQFF
>few|TRBV12-3/TRBV12-4|TRBD1|TRBJ2-5
TGTGCCAGCAGTGAGGGACAGGGGATCCAGACCCAGTACTTC
CASSEGQGIQTQYF
>few|TRBV29-1|TRBD1|TRBJ1-1
TGCAGCGGAGAGGACAGGGGTTCGAACACTGAAGCTTTCTTT
CSGEDRGSNTEAFF
>.|TRBV12-3/TRBV12-4|TRBD2|TRBJ2-5
TGTGCCAGCGGCGGGGGGCGGCAAGAGACCCAGTACTTC
CASGGGRQETQYF
>.|TRBV5-1|.|TRBJ2-5
TGCGCCAGCAGCAAGAACGAGGAGACCCAGTACTTC
CASSKNEETQYF
>.|TRBV7-9|.|TRBJ2-1
TGTGCCAGCAGCTTAGGAAAGCGAGGAGGCGAGGGAAGCTCCTACAATGAGCAGTTCTTC
CASSLGKRGGEGSSYNEQFF
>.|TRBV11-2|.|TRBJ2-1
TGTGCCAGCAGCATACGCCGGGACACGGTACGCAATGAGCAGTTCTTC
CASSIRRDTVRNEQFF
>.|TRBV4-1|TRBD2|TRBJ2-1
TGCGCCAGCAGCCTTCGTGGGGGGATCGGGGGGGCTGGTGAGCAGTTCTTC
CASSLRGGIGGAGEQFF
>few|TRBV14|.|TRBJ2-4
TGTGCCAGCAGCCAAGGGGGCCTGAACATTCAGTACTTC
CASSQGGLNIQYF
>.|TRBV23-1|TRBD1|TRBJ2-3
TGCGCCAGCAAGGGACAGAGGGGAGATACGCAGTATTTT
CASKGQRGDTQYF
>few|TRBV2|.|TRBJ1-4
TGTGCCAGCATTAAATCATGGATCGGTGAAAAACTGTTTTTT
CASIKSWIGEKLFF
>.|TRBV5-1|TRBD2|TRBJ2-5
TGCGCCAGCAGCTTCTGGGGGGGTGGAGAGACCCAGTACTTC
CASSFWGGGETQYF
>few|TRBV5-6|.|TRBJ2-1
TGTGCCAGCAGCTTGGCGGACTGGTTAAATGAGCAGTTCTTC
CASSLADWLNEQFF
>.|TRBV13|.|TRBJ2-7
TGTGCCAGCAGCTCTGGAAGGGGGACGGTAGACGAGCAGTACTTC
CASSSGRGTVDEQYF
>.|TRBV30|.|TRBJ1-1
TGTGCCTGGGCTTTGGACACGAACACTGAAGCTTTCTTT
CAWALDTNTEAFF
>few|TRBV18|.|TRBJ1-4
TGTGCCAGCTCCCAGGGGACCGCCGGCACTAATGAAAAACTGTTTTTT
CASSQGTAGTNEKLFF
>few|TRBV6-1|.|TRBJ1-2
TGTGCCAGCAGTGAAGCGGTGGTCTATGGCTACACCTTC
CASSEAVVYGYTF
>.|TRBV3-1|TRBD2|TRBJ2-7
TGTGCCAGCAGTCTGACTAGCGGGAGGTTCTACGAGCAGTACTTC
CASSLTSGRFYEQYF
>.|TRBV11-3|.|TRBJ2-1
TGTGCCAGCAGCTTAGGTGCGGGTTCAACCGATGAGCAGTTCTTC
CASSLGAGSTDEQFF
>.|TRBV4-1|.|TRBJ2-1
TGCGCCAGCAGCCAAGAGGATTACAGGGCTTACAATGAGCAGTTCTTC
CASSQEDYRAYNEQFF
>few|TRBV20-1|.|TRBJ2-6
TGCAGTGCGACTTCGGGGGACTCTGGGGCCAACGTCCTGACTTTC
CSATSGDSGANVLTF
>.|TRBV5-1|TRBD1|TRBJ2-7
TGCGCCAGCAGGCTTACGGGACAGGGCTACGAGCAGTACTTC
CASRLTGQGYEQYF
>.|TRBV6-6|TRBD2|TRBJ2-3
TGTGCCAGCAGTGACGCGGGGGGGAGAGATACGCAGTATTTT
CASSDAGGRDTQYF
>.|TRBV15|.|TRBJ2-1
TGTGCCACCAGCAGGGAACCGGGATCAGCGGGTGATGAGCAGTTCTTC
CATSREPGSAGDEQFF
>.|TRBV4-2|.|TRBJ1-5
TGTGCCAGCAGCCAAGAAGACAGGCTTAGCAATCAGCCCCAGCATTTT
CASSQEDRLSNQPQHF
>.|TRBV18|TRBD1|TRBJ1-1
TGTGCCAGCTCACCCTTAACCGGGACAGGGGGTGAAGCTTTCTTT
CASSPLTGTGGEAFF
>.|TRBV27|TRBD1|TRBJ2-7
TGTGCCAGCAGTCGTGGGGACAGCCACTACGAGCAGTACTTC
CASSRGDSHYEQYF
>.|TRBV4-1|.|TRBJ2-3
TGCGCCAGCAGCCAAAGACTAGTGGACGGCACAGATACGCAGTATTTT
CASSQRLVDGTDTQYF
>.|TRBV12-3/TRBV12-4|TRBD2|TRBJ2-1
TGTGCCAGCAGCTTAGCGGGAGCCTCCTACAATGAGCAGTTCTTC
CASSLAGASYNEQFF